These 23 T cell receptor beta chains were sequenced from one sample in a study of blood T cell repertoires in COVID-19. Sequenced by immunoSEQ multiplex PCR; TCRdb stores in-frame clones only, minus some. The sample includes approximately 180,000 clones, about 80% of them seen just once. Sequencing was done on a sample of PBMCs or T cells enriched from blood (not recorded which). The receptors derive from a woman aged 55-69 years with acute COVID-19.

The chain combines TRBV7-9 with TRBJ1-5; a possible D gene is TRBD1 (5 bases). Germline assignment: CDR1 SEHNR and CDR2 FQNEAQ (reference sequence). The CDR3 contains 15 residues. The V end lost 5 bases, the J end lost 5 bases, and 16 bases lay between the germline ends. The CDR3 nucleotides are TGTGCCAGCAGCCAAGCAGGGCGGCTTGATCAGCCCCAGCATTTT. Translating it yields CASSQAGRLDQPQHF.

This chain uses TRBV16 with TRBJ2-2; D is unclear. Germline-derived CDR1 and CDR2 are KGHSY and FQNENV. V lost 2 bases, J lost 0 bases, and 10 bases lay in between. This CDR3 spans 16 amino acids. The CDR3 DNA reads TGTGCCAGCAGCCAAGCCAGGCCCTCGAACACCGGGGAGCTGTTTTTT. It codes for CASSQARPSNTGELFF.

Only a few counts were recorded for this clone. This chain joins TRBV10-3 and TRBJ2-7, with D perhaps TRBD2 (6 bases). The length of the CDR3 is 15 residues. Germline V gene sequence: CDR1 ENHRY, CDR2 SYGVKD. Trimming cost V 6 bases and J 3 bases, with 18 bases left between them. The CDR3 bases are TGTGCCATCAGCTCGACTAGTTCGAAAGGCTACGAGCAGTACGTC. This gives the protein CAISSTSSKGYEQYV.

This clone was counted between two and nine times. As DNA, the CDR3 is TGCGCCGGCGGAGGGTCTAGCAATCAGCCCCAGCATTTT. Translating gives CAGGGSSNQPQHF. V is TRBV10-1 and J is TRBJ1-5, with D uncertain. V was clipped by 11 bases and J by 0 bases, with 11 bases between them. CDR1 is WNHNN, CDR2 SYGVQD, per germline (reference sequence). This CDR3 is 13 amino acids long.

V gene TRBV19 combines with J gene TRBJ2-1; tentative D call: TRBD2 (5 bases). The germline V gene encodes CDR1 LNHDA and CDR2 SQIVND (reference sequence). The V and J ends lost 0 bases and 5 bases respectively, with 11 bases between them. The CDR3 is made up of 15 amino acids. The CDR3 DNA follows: TGTGCCAGTAGTATAGATCATCGGGGAAACAATGAGCAGTTCTTC. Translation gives CASSIDHRGNNEQFF.

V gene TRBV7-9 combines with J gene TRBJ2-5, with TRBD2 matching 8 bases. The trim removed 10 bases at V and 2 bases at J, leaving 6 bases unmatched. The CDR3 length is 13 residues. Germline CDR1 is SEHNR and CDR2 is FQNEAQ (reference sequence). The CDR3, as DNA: TGTGCCACCCGGGAGGGTGGTCAAGAGACCCAGTACTTC. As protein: CATREGGQETQYF.

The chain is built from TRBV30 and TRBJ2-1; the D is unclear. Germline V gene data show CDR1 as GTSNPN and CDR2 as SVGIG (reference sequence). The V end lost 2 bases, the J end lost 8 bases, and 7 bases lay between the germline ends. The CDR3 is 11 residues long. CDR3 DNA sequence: TGTGCCTGGAGTCGGGTCCATGAGCAGTTCTTC. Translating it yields CAWSRVHEQFF.

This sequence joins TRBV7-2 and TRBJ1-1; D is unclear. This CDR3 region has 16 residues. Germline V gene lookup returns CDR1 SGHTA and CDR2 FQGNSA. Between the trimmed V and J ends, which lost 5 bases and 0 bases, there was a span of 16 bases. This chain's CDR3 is CASSPEAARVNTEAFF. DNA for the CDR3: TGTGCCAGCAGCCCCGAGGCAGCCCGGGTGAACACTGAAGCTTTCTTT.

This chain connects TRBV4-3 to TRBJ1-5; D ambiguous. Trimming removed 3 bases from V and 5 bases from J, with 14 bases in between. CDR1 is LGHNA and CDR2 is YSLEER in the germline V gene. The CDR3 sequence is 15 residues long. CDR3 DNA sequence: TGCGCCAGCAGCCACTCCCACCGGACTGATCAGCCCCAGCATTTT. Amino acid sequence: CASSHSHRTDQPQHF.

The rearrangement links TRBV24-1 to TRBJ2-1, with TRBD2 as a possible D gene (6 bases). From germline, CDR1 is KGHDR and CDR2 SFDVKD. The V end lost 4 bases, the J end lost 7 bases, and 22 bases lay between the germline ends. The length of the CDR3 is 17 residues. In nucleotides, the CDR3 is TGTGCCACCAGTGACCCTGCGAATAGCGGTGAGAGAAATGAGCAGTTCTTC. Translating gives CATSDPANSGERNEQFF.

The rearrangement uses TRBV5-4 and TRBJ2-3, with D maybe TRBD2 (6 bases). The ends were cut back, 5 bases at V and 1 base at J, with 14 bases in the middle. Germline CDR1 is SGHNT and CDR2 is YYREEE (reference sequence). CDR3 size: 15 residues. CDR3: CASRPASSGTDTQYF. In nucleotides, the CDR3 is TGTGCCAGCAGACCCGCCTCTAGCGGCACAGATACGCAGTATTTT.

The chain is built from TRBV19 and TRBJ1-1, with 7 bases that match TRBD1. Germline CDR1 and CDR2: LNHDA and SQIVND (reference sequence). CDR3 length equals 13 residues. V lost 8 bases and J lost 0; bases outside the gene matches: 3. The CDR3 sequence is CASGDRLNTEAFF. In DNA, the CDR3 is TGTGCCAGTGGGGACAGATTGAACACTGAAGCTTTCTTT.

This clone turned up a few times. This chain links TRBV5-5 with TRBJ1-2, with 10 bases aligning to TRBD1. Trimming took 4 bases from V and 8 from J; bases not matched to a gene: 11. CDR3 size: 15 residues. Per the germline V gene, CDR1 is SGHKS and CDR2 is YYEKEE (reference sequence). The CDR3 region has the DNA TGTGCCAGCAGCCCAACGTCCGACAGGGGGCACGGCTACACCTTC. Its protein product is CASSPTSDRGHGYTF.

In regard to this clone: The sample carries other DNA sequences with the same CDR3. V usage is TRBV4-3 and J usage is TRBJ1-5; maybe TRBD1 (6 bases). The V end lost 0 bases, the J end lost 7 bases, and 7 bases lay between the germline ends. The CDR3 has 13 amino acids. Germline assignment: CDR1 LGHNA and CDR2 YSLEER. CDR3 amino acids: CASSQDRGQPQHF. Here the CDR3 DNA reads TGCGCCAGCAGCCAAGATAGGGGGCAGCCCCAGCATTTT.

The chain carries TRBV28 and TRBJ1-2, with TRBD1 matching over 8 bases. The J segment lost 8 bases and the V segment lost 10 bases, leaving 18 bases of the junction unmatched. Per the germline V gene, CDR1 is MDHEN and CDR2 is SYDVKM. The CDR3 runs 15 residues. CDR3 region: CATVFPGQAKLGYTF. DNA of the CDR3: TGTGCCACCGTTTTCCCGGGACAGGCTAAACTGGGCTACACCTTC.

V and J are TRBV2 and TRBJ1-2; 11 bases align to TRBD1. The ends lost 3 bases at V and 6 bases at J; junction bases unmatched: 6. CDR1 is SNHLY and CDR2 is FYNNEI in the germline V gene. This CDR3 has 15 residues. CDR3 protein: CASSERTGGYDGYTF. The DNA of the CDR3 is TGTGCCAGCAGTGAGAGGACAGGGGGCTATGATGGCTACACCTTC.

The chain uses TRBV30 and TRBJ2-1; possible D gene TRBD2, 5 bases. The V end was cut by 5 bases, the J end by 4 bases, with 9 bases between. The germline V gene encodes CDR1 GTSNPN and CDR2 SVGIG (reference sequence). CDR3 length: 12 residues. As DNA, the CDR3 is TGTGCCTGGGAGACGGGATACAATGAGCAGTTCTTC. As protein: CAWETGYNEQFF.

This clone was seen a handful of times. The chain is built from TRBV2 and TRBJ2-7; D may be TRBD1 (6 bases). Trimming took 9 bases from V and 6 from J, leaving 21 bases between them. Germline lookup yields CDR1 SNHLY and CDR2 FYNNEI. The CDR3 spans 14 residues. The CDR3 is CASIPRGIESEQYF. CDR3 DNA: TGTGCCAGTATCCCCAGGGGAATCGAAAGCGAGCAGTACTTC.

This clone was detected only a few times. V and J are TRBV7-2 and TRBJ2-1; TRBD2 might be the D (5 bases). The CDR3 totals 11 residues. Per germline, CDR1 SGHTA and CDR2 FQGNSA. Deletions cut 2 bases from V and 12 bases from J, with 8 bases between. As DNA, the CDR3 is TGTGCCAGCAGCTTATCTGCGGGGCAGTTCTTC. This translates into CASSLSAGQFF.

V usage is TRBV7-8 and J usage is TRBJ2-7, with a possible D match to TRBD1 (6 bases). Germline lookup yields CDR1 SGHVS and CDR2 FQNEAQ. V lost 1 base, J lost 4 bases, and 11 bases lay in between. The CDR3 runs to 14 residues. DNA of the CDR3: TGTGCCAGCAGCTTAGGGACAGCTACTTACGAGCAGTACTTC. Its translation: CASSLGTATYEQYF.

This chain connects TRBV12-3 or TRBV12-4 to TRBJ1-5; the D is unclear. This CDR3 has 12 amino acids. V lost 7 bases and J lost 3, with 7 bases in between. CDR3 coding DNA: TGTGCCAGCACCCAAGCCAATCAGCCCCAGCATTTT. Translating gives CASTQANQPQHF.

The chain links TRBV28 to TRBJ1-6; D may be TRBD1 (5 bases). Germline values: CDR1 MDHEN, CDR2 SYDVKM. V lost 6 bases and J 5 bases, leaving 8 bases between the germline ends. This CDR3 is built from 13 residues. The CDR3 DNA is TGTGCCAGCAGACCAGGGAATAATTCACCCCTCCACTTT. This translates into CASRPGNNSPLHF.

DNA of the CDR3: TGTGCCAGCAGCGTTGGACAGGGAGACTATGGCTACACCTTC. This codes for CASSVGQGDYGYTF. The rearrangement links TRBV7-2 to TRBJ1-2; 8 nucleotides match TRBD1. This CDR3 is built from 14 residues. Trimming removed 5 bases from V and 3 bases from J; junction bases left unmatched: 5. The germline V gene has CDR1 SGHTA and CDR2 FQGNSA.